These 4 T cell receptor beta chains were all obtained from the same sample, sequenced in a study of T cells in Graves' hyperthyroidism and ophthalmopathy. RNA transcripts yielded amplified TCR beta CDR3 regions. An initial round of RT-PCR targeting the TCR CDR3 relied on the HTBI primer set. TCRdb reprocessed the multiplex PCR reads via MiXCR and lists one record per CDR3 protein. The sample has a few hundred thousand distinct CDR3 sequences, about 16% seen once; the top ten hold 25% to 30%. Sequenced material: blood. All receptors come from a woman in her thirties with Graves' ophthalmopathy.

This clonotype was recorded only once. CDR3 DNA: TGTGCCAGCAGTGGGGTAGGGTTTAACACTGAAGCTTTCTTT. It is translated as CASSGVGFNTEAFF. The V gene is TRBV2, the J gene TRBJ1-1; D remains ambiguous. CDR3 length: 14 residues. Germline values: CDR1 SNHLY, CDR2 FYNNEI. V lost 4 bases to trimming and J lost 2 bases, with 11 bases between them.

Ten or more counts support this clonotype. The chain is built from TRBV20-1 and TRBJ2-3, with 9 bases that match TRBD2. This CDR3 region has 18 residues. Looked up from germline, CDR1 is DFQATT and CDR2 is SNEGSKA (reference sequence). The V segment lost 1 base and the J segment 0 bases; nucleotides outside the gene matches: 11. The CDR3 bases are TGCAGTGCTAGAGTGGCGGGAGGGTCGGAACTTAGCACAGATACGCAGTATTTT. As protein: CSARVAGGSELSTDTQYF.

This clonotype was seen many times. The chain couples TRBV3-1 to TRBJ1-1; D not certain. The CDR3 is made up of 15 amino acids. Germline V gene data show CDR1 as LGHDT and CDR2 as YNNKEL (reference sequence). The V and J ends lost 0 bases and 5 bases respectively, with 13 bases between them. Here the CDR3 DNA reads TGTGCCAGCAGCCAAGATACGAGAGGTTGGACTGAAGCTTTCTTT. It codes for CASSQDTRGWTEAFF.

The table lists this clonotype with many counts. CDR3 region: CASRLAGSYNEQFF. In nucleotides, the CDR3 is TGTGCCAGCAGGTTAGCGGGATCCTACAATGAGCAGTTCTTC. The chain uses TRBV2 and TRBJ2-1; 8 nucleotides align to TRBD2. V lost 6 bases to trimming and J lost 1 base; unmatched junction nucleotides: 2. The CDR3 runs 14 residues. CDR1 SNHLY and CDR2 FYNNEI come from the germline V gene.